This T cell receptor (beta chain) stems from a study of T cells in Graves' hyperthyroidism and ophthalmopathy. Amplification of TCR beta CDR3 regions used RNA as the template. RT-PCR in the first round (using the HTBI primer set) targeted the TCR CDR3. TCRdb reanalysed the multiplex PCR reads using MiXCR and keeps one entry per CDR3 protein. In the table there are 300,000 to 450,000 distinct CDR3 sequences, around 20% of which are singletons. This CDR3 comprises 13 residues. Germline loops: CDR1 LGHDT, CDR2 YNNKEL (reference sequence). V shed 6 bases and J shed 2 bases, with 11 bases lying between them. Points from the study as a whole: In the blood, most expanded thyroid clonotypes above 0.001 appeared as well.

In its sample, this clonotype was seen many times. Its cognate antigen is unknown. Uncontrolled infection, other autoimmune disease, pregnancy or lactation barred patients from enrollment. In making diagnoses, clinical symptoms, serum thyroxine and TRAb, thyroid ultrasound and orbital computed tomography were all used. The sample taken for sequencing was blood. J is TRBJ2-7 and V is TRBV3-1, with D possibly being TRBD1 or TRBD2 (6 bases each). This TCR was sampled from a man aged 18 to 29 with Graves' ophthalmopathy. DNA of the CDR3: TGTGCCAGCAGACCAAGGGGGGCCTACGAGCAGTACTTC. This encodes CASRPRGAYEQYF.